Listed below are T cell receptor beta chains from one sample, sequenced in a study of shared clonotypes between healthy human individuals. The data were produced by immunoSEQ multiplex PCR, yet TCRdb's version contains in-frame clones alone and is incomplete. This table has roughly 330,000 clones, roughly 70% appearing once. Material: memory CD4+ T cells sorted from blood. The receptors were gathered from a man under 40 in good health. Both conserved end residues are part of each CDR3. The order of the fields is J gene, clone size, V gene, D gene, CDR3 protein, CDR3 DNA. The D gene is left open where the match is weak. Some rows mark clone size as missing; the rest say once, few, many or name a class of expanded clone.

TRBJ2-1	.	TRBV25-1	TRBD2	CASRPPGLAVYNEQFF	TGTGCCAGCCGTCCCCCGGGACTAGCGGTATACAATGAGCAGTTCTTC
TRBJ2-1	.	TRBV19	.	CASTRRSDNEQFF	TGTGCCAGTACCCGTAGGTCTGACAATGAGCAGTTCTTC
TRBJ2-7	.	TRBV18	TRBD1	CASADRSYEQYF	TGTGCCAGCGCGGACAGGAGCTACGAGCAGTACTTC
TRBJ2-2	.	TRBV19	TRBD1	CASTPGQGIGELFF	TGTGCCAGTACCCCGGGACAGGGGATCGGGGAGCTGTTTTTT
TRBJ2-7	.	TRBV5-1	TRBD2	CASSPLGPGRVSSYEQYF	TGCGCCAGCAGCCCACTTGGGCCCGGGAGGGTATCGTCCTACGAGCAGTACTTC
TRBJ1-2	.	TRBV27	.	CASSSNNQGYGYTF	TGTGCCAGCAGTTCCAACAACCAGGGGTATGGCTACACCTTC
TRBJ2-7	.	TRBV2	.	CASSEERGYEQYF	TGTGCCAGCAGTGAAGAACGGGGGTACGAGCAGTACTTC
TRBJ2-1	.	TRBV29-1	TRBD1	CSVGHDRVDNEQFF	TGCAGCGTGGGCCACGACAGGGTAGACAATGAGCAGTTCTTC
TRBJ2-5	.	TRBV7-2	.	CASSLSFLGSETQYF	TGTGCCAGCAGCTTATCTTTTTTAGGGTCGGAGACCCAGTACTTC
TRBJ2-3	.	TRBV7-2	.	CASSLDGGYTDTQYF	TGTGCCAGCAGCTTAGATGGCGGATACACAGATACGCAGTATTTT
TRBJ1-1	.	TRBV10-1	.	CAPRGGTEAFF	TGCGCCCCCCGGGGAGGAACTGAAGCTTTCTTT
TRBJ1-4	.	TRBV7-2	.	CASSLAGGRVGEKLFF	TGTGCCAGCAGCTTAGCGGGGGGCAGGGTCGGTGAAAAACTGTTTTTT
TRBJ1-1	.	TRBV29-1	TRBD1	CSVHTGTGATGAFF	TGCAGCGTACATACCGGGACAGGGGCAACGGGAGCTTTCTTT
TRBJ2-5	.	TRBV5-6	TRBD2	CASSVPGLAEETQYF	TGTGCCAGCAGCGTTCCGGGACTAGCGGAAGAGACCCAGTACTTC
TRBJ1-2	.	TRBV7-9	.	CASSSAGRGYTF	TGTGCCAGCAGCTCCGCGGGACGTGGTTACACCTTC
TRBJ2-2	.	TRBV7-8	TRBD1	CASGAGGFSNTGELFF	TGTGCCAGCGGGGCAGGGGGCTTTTCGAACACCGGGGAGCTGTTTTTT
TRBJ1-1	few	TRBV5-5	TRBD1	CASSLEGAGEAFF	TGTGCCAGCAGCTTGGAGGGGGCAGGTGAAGCTTTCTTT
TRBJ1-4	.	TRBV18	TRBD1	CASSLIGTGSEKLFF	TGTGCCAGCTCACTGATCGGGACAGGGAGTGAAAAACTGTTTTTT
TRBJ2-3	.	TRBV28	.	CASSGLGTDTQYF	TGTGCCAGCAGTGGCTTGGGGACAGATACGCAGTATTTT
TRBJ2-7	.	TRBV6-1	TRBD1	CASSEYRQGTEQYF	TGTGCCAGCAGTGAATATCGACAGGGAACCGAGCAGTACTTC
TRBJ1-4	.	TRBV5-8	TRBD1	CASSRGQGALREKLFF	TGTGCCAGCAGCCGGGGACAGGGGGCGCTTCGGGAAAAACTGTTTTTT
TRBJ1-5	.	TRBV28	TRBD1	CASSRASHRGWGNQPQHF	TGTGCCAGCAGCCGGGCCTCCCACAGGGGATGGGGCAATCAGCCCCAGCATTTT
TRBJ1-5	once	TRBV11-2	.	CASSFTSGSTSNQPQHF	TGTGCCAGCAGCTTTACATCCGGGTCGACAAGCAATCAGCCCCAGCATTTT